A single T cell receptor beta chain is shown here with its context. Its antigen remains unidentified. This specimen belongs to a study of cytomegalovirus exposure and HLA in healthy donors. Data came from immunoSEQ multiplex PCR; TCRdb stores just in-frame clones and leaves some out. This sample has 100,000 to 150,000 clones, with 89% found just once. Study results and limitations: Despite most TCR sequences being rare, some public TCRs occurred in many donors. Confirmation was obtained in vitro that a few CMV-associated chains are specific for CMV antigens. Subsequent analysis showed first-cohort TCR clusters tending to co-occur in some 120 validation repertoires.

The sequenced sample consisted of PBMCs. The clonotype comes from a woman aged 18-29 years in good health and CMV-seronegative.

The CDR3 DNA is TGTGCCAGCAGTTTCGGGGGATGGGGATCGACAGACTCCTACGAGCAGTACTTC. Its translation: CASSFGGWGSTDSYEQYF. The chain carries TRBV28 and TRBJ2-7; tentative D call: TRBD2 (6 bases). V lost 3 bases to trimming and J lost 0 bases, with 21 bases between them. The CDR3 totals 18 residues. Germline assignment: CDR1 MDHEN and CDR2 SYDVKM.